This TCR beta chain was identified during a study of T cell responses to AZD1222 COVID-19 vaccine. Study results and limitations: Only a handful of people who got AZD1222 tested seropositive at baseline. At 160-218 and 743-854, vaccine-associated CD4 TCRs were dominant, and they spanned spike.

As concerns this clone: No antigen is known for it.

Some clones are missing from TCRdb's copy, which holds only in-frame ones; the method was immunoSEQ multiplex PCR. The sample consists of approximately 180,000 clones, around 90% of them appearing once. Losses at the gene ends were 3 bases for V and 0 bases for J; bases not matched to a gene: 1. The CDR3 consists of 15 residues. Germline V lookup: CDR1 SGHVS, CDR2 FQNEAQ. The input for sequencing was peripheral blood, taken 28 days after the second AZD1222 dose. The chain is built from TRBV7-8 and TRBJ2-7; the match to TRBD2 covers 11 bases. The clonotype was recovered from an adult who received the AZD1222 COVID-19 vaccine. The CDR3 DNA reads TGTGCCAGCAGCTTCGGGACTAGCGGCTCCTACGAGCAGTACTTC. Its translation is CASSFGTSGSYEQYF.